This is a list of T cell receptor beta chains from one sample in a study of cytomegalovirus exposure and HLA in healthy donors. This table comes from immunoSEQ multiplex PCR, and its TCRdb copy is limited to in-frame clones, with some not included. The sample lists 200,000 to 250,000 clones; roughly 84% were seen once. Sample: PBMCs. The receptors originated from a girl aged 10 to 17 in good health and CMV-seronegative. The CDR3 runs from the conserved cysteine through the conserved F or W. The D gene is left open where the match is weak. Clone size is not always given. Where it is, it says once, few, many or a class for expanded clones.

NA,TRBD2,TRBV4-2,TRBJ2-5,TGTGCCAGCAGCCAAGAGTTACTAGCGGGGGATAGAGTTCGAGAGACCCAGTACTTC,CASSQELLAGDRVRETQYF
NA,TRBD2,TRBV5-4,TRBJ2-3,TGTGCCAGCAGCGTTAGCGGGGGCCGCACAGATACGCAGTATTTT,CASSVSGGRTDTQYF
NA,NA,TRBV30,TRBJ2-2,TGTGCCTGGGGCCCGGACAGTAAATTCACCGGGGAGCTGTTTTTT,CAWGPDSKFTGELFF
NA,NA,TRBV9,TRBJ1-1,TGTGCCAGCAGCCCTACTCAAGCTTTACCAAACACTGAAGCTTTCTTT,CASSPTQALPNTEAFF
NA,NA,TRBV6-5,TRBJ1-1,TGTGCCAGCAAAAACCCCGGTGGAGGTGGAGCTTTCTTT,CASKNPGGGGAFF
NA,NA,TRBV9,TRBJ1-1,TGTGCCAGCAGCGCGCACCCCACCGTCCATGAGGCTTTCTTT,CASSAHPTVHEAFF
NA,TRBD2,TRBV19,TRBJ2-5,TGTGCCAGTAGACGTACGACTAGCTTAGAGACCCAGTACTTC,CASRRTTSLETQYF
NA,NA,TRBV4-3,TRBJ2-7,TGCGCCAGCAGCCAAGGAGGAGGAGCCTACGAGCAGTACTTC,CASSQGGGAYEQYF
NA,NA,TRBV6-5,TRBJ1-1,TGTGCCAGCGCTAAACCCAGGGGTTTGAACACTGAAGCTTTCTTT,CASAKPRGLNTEAFF
NA,TRBD2,TRBV5-4,TRBJ2-7,TGTGCCAGCAGCTTGCTCGGGGGGAACAGCGAGCAGTACTTC,CASSLLGGNSEQYF
NA,TRBD1,TRBV7-9,TRBJ2-2,TGTGCCAGCAGCGAAACAGGGGCCGGGGAGCTGTTTTTT,CASSETGAGELFF
NA,NA,TRBV27,TRBJ1-5,TGTGCCAGCAGTTATGAGGGCATGGGTCAGCCCCAGCATTTT,CASSYEGMGQPQHF
NA,TRBD2,TRBV2,TRBJ2-1,TGTGCCAGCAGTGGGACTAGCGGATTCAATGAGCAGTTCTTC,CASSGTSGFNEQFF
few,NA,TRBV5-4,TRBJ1-1,TGTGCCAGCAGCTTGGATCCGGGGGTGAACACTGAAGCTTTCTTT,CASSLDPGVNTEAFF
NA,NA,TRBV19,TRBJ2-7,TGTGCCAGTAGTATAGGCCTAGACTCCTACGAGCAGTACTTC,CASSIGLDSYEQYF
NA,TRBD1,TRBV28,TRBJ2-2,TGTGCCAGCGTCCCGACAGGGGCGAACACCGGGGAGCTGTTTTTT,CASVPTGANTGELFF
NA,NA,TRBV11-2,TRBJ1-3,TGTGCCAGCAACTCCGGGGGCTCTGGAAACACCATATATTTT,CASNSGGSGNTIYF
NA,TRBD2,TRBV6-5,TRBJ2-7,TGTGCCAGCAGACGTTCGGGGCTAGCGGTCTACGAGCAGTACTTC,CASRRSGLAVYEQYF
NA,NA,TRBV20-1,TRBJ2-7,TGCAGTGACACACAGGGTCTCGAGCAGTACTTC,CSDTQGLEQYF
once,TRBD1,TRBV5-1,TRBJ1-2,TGCGCCAGCAGCTCCGGGGCCTATACAGGGGACGGCTACACCTTC,CASSSGAYTGDGYTF
NA,NA,TRBV4-3,TRBJ2-1,TGCGCCAGCAGCCAGACGCAACAGGGGGGGGCCTCCTACAATGAGCAGTTCTTC,CASSQTQQGGASYNEQFF
NA,TRBD1,TRBV5-1,TRBJ1-1,TGCGCCAGCAGCCAGGGACAGGCGATGAAGACTGAAGCTTTCTTT,CASSQGQAMKTEAFF
NA,TRBD1,TRBV10-3,TRBJ2-2,TGTGCCACTTCCGACAGGGCCAGCGGGGAGCTGTTTTTT,CATSDRASGELFF
few,NA,TRBV6-6,TRBJ1-1,TGTGCCAGCAGGCAAGGGGAACTGAACACTGAAGCTTTCTTT,CASRQGELNTEAFF
NA,NA,TRBV28,TRBJ2-5,TGTGCCAGCAGCCGCCGGGACATCCAAGAGACCCAGTACTTC,CASSRRDIQETQYF
NA,TRBD1,TRBV7-3,TRBJ2-2,TGTGCCAGCAGCGCCGACCGACAGGGGACCGGGGAGCTGTTTTTT,CASSADRQGTGELFF
NA,TRBD1,TRBV9,TRBJ2-6,TGTGCCAGCACGGCCCTTTTAGGACAGGGCCACGGAGGGGCCAACGTCCTGACTTTC,CASTALLGQGHGGANVLTF
NA,TRBD1,TRBV6-5,TRBJ2-5,TGTGCCAGCAGACCGGGACAGGCCTTCCGGGAGACCCAGTACTTC,CASRPGQAFRETQYF
once,TRBD2,TRBV7-2,TRBJ2-1,TGTGCCAGCAGCTTCCCGGGGGGTGAGCAGTTCTTC,CASSFPGGEQFF
NA,NA,TRBV7-2,TRBJ1-5,TGTGCCAGCAGCCCAAGGGGGGGCTCCAATCAGCCCCAGCATTTT,CASSPRGGSNQPQHF
few,TRBD2,TRBV7-9,TRBJ2-7,TGTGCCAGCAGCCTCTATTCGGGGGGTTCGAGTTGGGCCTTC,CASSLYSGGSSWAF
NA,TRBD2,TRBV11-3,TRBJ2-1,TGTGCCAGCAGCCGAAGACTAGCGGGAGGAGGCAATGAGCAGTTCTTC,CASSRRLAGGGNEQFF
NA,NA,TRBV19,TRBJ1-6,TGTGCCAGTGCAAGGGGCCCTGGGTCACCCCTCCACTTT,CASARGPGSPLHF
few,NA,TRBV19,TRBJ1-2,TGTGCCAGTAGTATTTCCCTCGGGGCTAACTATGGCTACACCTTC,CASSISLGANYGYTF
NA,TRBD2,TRBV7-2,TRBJ2-5,TGTGCCAGCAGCTTGCCCAGACTAGCGGAGGACCAAGAGACCCAGTACTTC,CASSLPRLAEDQETQYF
NA,TRBD1,TRBV10-3,TRBJ2-7,TGTGCCATCAGCCCCGGGACAGGGTGGGTATCCTACGAGCAGTACTTC,CAISPGTGWVSYEQYF
NA,NA,TRBV7-3,TRBJ1-2,TGTGCCAGCAGCTTAACGGGGGCCTACGCGTACTATGGCTACACCTTC,CASSLTGAYAYYGYTF
NA,TRBD1,TRBV6-5,TRBJ1-5,TGTGCCAGCAGGGGTACAGGGGGCGGTCAGCCCCAGCATTTT,CASRGTGGGQPQHF